This TCR beta chain was recorded in a study of cytomegalovirus exposure and HLA in healthy donors. Overall study findings and caveats: A later analysis found TCR association rates differed by HLA locus, highest for DRB1 and lowest for HLA-C.

Germline CDR1 and CDR2: KGHSH and LQKENI. The V and J ends lost 1 base and 8 bases, in that order; junction bases with no gene match: 6. CDR3 size: 14 residues. 13 Jbeta primers and 60 Vbeta primers were used for the PCR. Assay: immunoSEQ multiplex PCR; the TCRdb copy retains only in-frame clones and omits some. Found here are approximately 52,000 clones; the top ten clones hold approximately 8.9%. Comment on this clone: What it recognizes is unknown.

V and J are TRBV18 and TRBJ1-2; TRBD1 matches at 8 bases. The clonotype originates from a man over 45 in good health and CMV-seropositive. The sample comprised PBMCs. As DNA, the CDR3 is TGTGCCAGCTCACCACAGGGACAGGCTTCGGGCTACACCTTC. The encoded protein is CASSPQGQASGYTF.